The source of this TCR beta chain is a study of identical twins. In every case, the donor was a healthy Caucasian. A template switching step contributed a universal primer site, while unique molecular identifiers were present in the cDNA. TCRdb re-called the 5' RACE reads through MiXCR, storing one row per CDR3 protein. The top ten hold roughly 1.6% of the sample, which has about 690,000 distinct CDR3 sequences, approximately 6% seen once. Points from the study as a whole: Invariant populations such as MAIT and iNKT cells could partly muddle zero-insertion analyses. Researchers reported excess low generation probability among twin-shared out-of-frame alpha sequences.

With 0 bases removed from V and 5 bases from J, the gap between germline ends came to 14 bases. Looked up from germline, CDR1 is MNHEY and CDR2 is SMNVEV (reference sequence). The CDR3 totals 15 residues. This clonotype was seen at least ten times. As yet, its antigen is unknown. This chain uses TRBV27 with TRBJ2-7; D ambiguous. The TCR sequence derives from a man aged 18 to 29 in good health. Sequenced: naive T cells sorted from blood. CDR3 residues: CASSLSGGSRNEQYF. In DNA, the CDR3 is TGTGCCAGCAGTTTATCGGGTGGCAGCCGCAACGAGCAGTACTTC.